These 32 T cell receptor beta chains were all obtained from the same sample, sequenced in a study of identical twins. TCRdb recomputed calls from the 5' RACE reads with MiXCR, one row per CDR3 protein. The repertoire has 1.5 million to 2 million distinct CDR3 sequences, roughly a third of them found once; the top ten carry 0.25% to 0.3%. Sequenced: cord blood. The receptor set was obtained from a newborn girl in good health.

The V gene is TRBV5-1, the J gene TRBJ2-5, with 12 bases matching TRBD2. CDR1 SGHRS and CDR2 YFSETQ come from the germline V gene. The CDR3 is made up of 14 amino acids. Unmatched junction bases numbered 10, after V lost 5 bases and J lost 11 bases. This chain's CDR3 is CASSGTSGLNEQYF. The DNA for the CDR3 is TGCGCCAGCAGTGGGACTAGCGGGTTGAATGAGCAGTACTTC.

This chain links TRBV6-5 with TRBJ2-3; TRBD2 matches at 9 bases. Germline V gives CDR1 MNHEY, CDR2 SVGAGI. V shed 1 base, J shed 6 bases, and the junction held 5 bases outside the gene matches. The CDR3 spans 15 residues. The CDR3 DNA reads as TGTGCCAGCAGTTACTTAGGCGGGAGGGGGGATACGCAGTATTTT. Amino acids: CASSYLGGRGDTQYF.

The J gene is TRBJ2-3, the V gene TRBV9; D unclear. Germline V gene lookup returns CDR1 SGDLS and CDR2 YYNGEE. Trimming stripped 2 bases from V and 0 bases from J, with 10 bases between. The CDR3 runs 15 residues. In DNA, the CDR3 is TGTGCCAGCAGCGTGAGCCCAAGTAGCACAGATACGCAGTATTTT. This translates into CASSVSPSSTDTQYF.

The chain is built from TRBV3-1 and TRBJ1-4; the D is unclear. Per germline, CDR1 LGHDT and CDR2 YNNKEL (reference sequence). Trimming removed 4 bases at V and 8 bases at J, with 17 bases between. The CDR3 is 15 residues long. The CDR3 DNA reads TGTGCCAGCAGCCCCCGCCGGGATGGCGGCGAAAAACTGTTTTTT. Protein: CASSPRRDGGEKLFF. Together with reference TRBV3-1 and TRBJ1-4, the CDR3 gives the full variable domain: DTAVSQTPKYLVTQMGNDKSIKCEQNLGHDTMYWYKQDSKKFLKIMFSYNNKELIINETVPNRFSPKSPDKAHLNLHINSLELGDSAVYFCASSPRRDGGEKLFFGSGTQLSVL.

This clonotype was counted a few times. This chain connects TRBV20-1 to TRBJ1-2; TRBD1 agrees at 8 bases. From germline, CDR1 is DFQATT and CDR2 SNEGSKA (reference sequence). Unmatched junction bases numbered 7, after V lost 5 bases and J lost 8 bases. The CDR3 extends over 12 amino acids. CDR3 residues: CSASQGAQGYTF. DNA of the CDR3: TGCAGTGCTTCCCAGGGGGCGCAGGGCTACACCTTC.

The gene calls are TRBV20-1 and TRBJ2-1, with TRBD2 matching over 9 bases. The ends lost 3 bases at V and 3 bases at J; junction bases unmatched: 9. Germline CDR1 DFQATT, CDR2 SNEGSKA (reference sequence). The CDR3 consists of 16 residues. The DNA for the CDR3 is TGCAGTGCTAGGACCCGAGCGGGGGGCCACTACAATGAGCAGTTCTTC. It yields the protein CSARTRAGGHYNEQFF.

This clonotype was detected only a few times. V gene TRBV14 combines with J gene TRBJ2-1, with D unclear. The V end lost 4 bases, the J end lost 13 bases, and 20 bases lay between the germline ends. This CDR3 is 14 amino acids long. In germline, CDR1 is SGHDN, CDR2 FVKESK. CDR3 bases: TGTGCCAGCAGCCCCCCGGGCCTCCATGAGACCCAGTTCTTC. Its protein product is CASSPPGLHETQFF.

This clonotype has just a few counts. This rearrangement joins TRBV24-1 to TRBJ2-3, with D hard to call. Germline V gives CDR1 KGHDR, CDR2 SFDVKD. With 2 bases removed from V and 6 bases from J, the gap between germline ends came to 14 bases. This CDR3 spans 15 amino acids. CDR3 amino acids: CATSDWRCPPDTQYF. CDR3 sequence (DNA): TGTGCCACCAGTGATTGGCGGTGCCCCCCGGATACGCAGTATTTT.

There are a few counts of this clonotype. The rearrangement joins TRBV20-1 to TRBJ2-1; TRBD2 matches 14 bases. Trimming at V came to 6 bases and at J to 2 bases, leaving 9 bases not matched to a gene. This CDR3 comprises 17 residues. CDR1 and CDR2 from the germline V gene are DFQATT and SNEGSKA (reference sequence). CDR3 region: CSAPTSGRARAYNEQFF. The CDR3 DNA is TGCAGTGCCCCGACTAGCGGGAGGGCCAGGGCCTACAATGAGCAGTTCTTC.

In this sample, this clonotype turned up a few times. V gene TRBV28 combines with J gene TRBJ2-4; 7 nucleotides match TRBD1. The end of the DNA is better explained by TRBJ2-7, so the J call may be wrong. The CDR3 consists of 16 residues. Germline V gives CDR1 MDHEN, CDR2 SYDVKM. In nucleotides, the CDR3 is TGTGCCAGCAGTTTATATCTCAGACAGGGCTCGCACGAGCAGTACTTC. As protein: CASSLYLRQGSHEQYF.

This clonotype has more than one count but fewer than ten. J is TRBJ2-1 and V is TRBV12-3 or TRBV12-4; 10 bases are shared with TRBD2. V lost 7 bases and J lost 6; bases outside the gene matches: 6. The CDR3 length is 14 residues. CDR3 DNA: TGTGCCAGCACCCCGTTAGCGGGAGGCAATGAGCAGTTCTTC. Residues: CASTPLAGGNEQFF.

The rearrangement uses TRBV5-6 and TRBJ2-2; no firm D call. Germline assignment: CDR1 SGHDT and CDR2 YYEEEE. The CDR3 spans 14 residues. V dropped 0 bases and J dropped 3 bases, with 6 bases sitting between them. The chain's CDR3 is CASSLDPHTGELFF. The CDR3 DNA sequence: TGTGCCAGCAGCTTGGACCCTCACACCGGGGAGCTGTTTTTT. Together with reference TRBV5-6 and TRBJ2-2, the CDR3 gives the full variable domain: DAGVTQSPTHLIKTRGQQVTLRCSPKSGHDTVSWYQQALGQGPQFIFQYYEEEERQRGNFPDRFSGHQFPNYSSELNVNALLLGDSALYLCASSLDPHTGELFFGEGSRLTVL.

This clonotype has more than one count but fewer than ten. The chain is built from TRBV7-2 and TRBJ2-3; D not resolved. Trimming cost V 5 bases and J 1 base, with 10 bases left between them. Germline CDR1 SGHTA, CDR2 FQGNSA. This CDR3 is built from 14 residues. The CDR3 here is CASSPATRTDTQYF. Written as DNA, the CDR3 is TGTGCCAGCAGCCCCGCCACACGCACAGATACGCAGTATTTT.

V usage is TRBV20-1 and J usage is TRBJ2-4; D gene unclear. The CDR3 totals 11 residues. V lost 3 bases and J 6 bases, leaving 6 bases between the germline ends. Germline CDR1 is DFQATT and CDR2 is SNEGSKA (reference sequence). The CDR3 DNA follows: TGCAGTGCTAGCAGTGGAAACATTCAGTACTTC. Amino acids: CSASSGNIQYF.

V usage is TRBV7-6 and J usage is TRBJ2-1; no definite D call. Germline values: CDR1 SGHVS, CDR2 FNYEAQ. The CDR3 consists of 15 residues. V lost 3 bases to trimming and J lost 10 bases, with 19 bases between them. This chain's CDR3 is CASSFGKGVAYEQFF. The CDR3, as DNA: TGTGCCAGCAGCTTCGGTAAGGGTGTAGCCTACGAGCAGTTCTTC. Variable domain in full (rest from reference TRBV7-6 and TRBJ2-1): GAGVSQSPRYKVTKRGQDVALRCDPISGHVSLYWYRQALGQGPEFLTYFNYEAQQDKSGLPNDRFSAERPEGSISTLTIQRTEQRDSAMYRCASSFGKGVAYEQFFGPGTRLTVL.

The J gene is TRBJ1-5, the V gene TRBV19, with 7 bases that match TRBD1. J lost 0 bases, V lost 6 bases, and 8 bases had no gene match. CDR1 and CDR2 (germline): LNHDA, SQIVND (reference sequence). This CDR3 region has 16 residues. The CDR3: CASRRDSRYSNQPQHF. CDR3 nucleotides: TGTGCCAGTAGACGGGACAGCCGTTATAGCAATCAGCCCCAGCATTTT.

The chain joins TRBV7-2 to TRBJ2-3; no firm D call. This CDR3 region has 15 residues. Germline V lookup: CDR1 SGHTA, CDR2 FQGNSA. The V gene lost 5 bases and the J gene lost 1 base, with 13 bases spanning the gap. The CDR3 nucleotides read TGTGCCAGCAGCCGGATTATTGGGGGCACAGATACGCAGTATTTT. Its protein is CASSRIIGGTDTQYF.

The chain combines TRBV29-1 with TRBJ1-2; D unresolved. Trimming took off 4 bases at V and 4 bases at J, with 7 bases between the two ends. Germline V gene lookup returns CDR1 SQVTM and CDR2 ANQGSEA. CDR3 size: 11 residues. The CDR3 here is CSVGYSYGYTF. Here the CDR3 DNA reads TGCAGCGTTGGGTACAGCTATGGCTACACCTTC.

This clonotype appeared many times. The chain is built from TRBV29-1 and TRBJ2-7; D may be TRBD2 (6 bases). Germline CDR1 SQVTM, CDR2 ANQGSEA. The CDR3 contains 14 residues. Deletions cut 2 bases from V and 2 bases from J, with 13 bases between. The chain's CDR3 is CSVESGGVTYEQYF. For the CDR3, the DNA is TGCAGCGTTGAAAGTGGCGGGGTGACCTACGAGCAGTACTTC.

Worth noting for this clonotype: The junction departs from germline at one end; a sequencing error may be responsible. The chain employs TRBV10-2 and TRBJ2-7; D possibly corresponds to TRBD1 (5 bases). Germline V CDR1 and CDR2: WSHSY, SAAADI. The CDR3 is made up of 14 amino acids. In DNA form, the CDR3 reads TGCGTCAGCAGTGAAGGCAGGGTGGGCTACGAGCAGTACTTC. Its protein product is CVSSEGRVGYEQYF.

The chain carries TRBV24-1 and TRBJ2-3; 9 bases match TRBD1. The CDR3 spans 16 residues. Trimming removed 4 bases from V and 4 bases from J; junction bases left unmatched: 8. The germline CDR1 and CDR2 sequences are KGHDR and SFDVKD. DNA of the CDR3: TGTGCCACCAGTGACACCGGGACAGGGTCCCCAGATACGCAGTATTTT. Its translation: CATSDTGTGSPDTQYF.

The chain links TRBV20-1 to TRBJ2-3, with TRBD2 matching 7 bases. The CDR3 contains 15 residues. The junction had 8 bases not matched to a gene; V was cut back by 5 bases and J by 0 bases. Germline V gene lookup returns CDR1 DFQATT and CDR2 SNEGSKA (reference sequence). This CDR3 reads CSAPIGSGSTDTQYF. As DNA, the CDR3 is TGCAGTGCTCCTATAGGTAGCGGGAGCACAGATACGCAGTATTTT.

This chain links TRBV19 with TRBJ1-1, with 7 bases lining up with TRBD1. V shed 3 bases and J 4 bases; nucleotides not matched to a gene: 5. This CDR3 comprises 14 residues. The germline V gene encodes CDR1 LNHDA and CDR2 SQIVND (reference sequence). The CDR3, as DNA: TGTGCCAGTAGTATTATGACAGGGACCACTGAAGCTTTCTTT. It encodes CASSIMTGTTEAFF. The full variable domain, completed using reference TRBV19 and TRBJ1-1, is DGGITQSPKYLFRKEGQNVTLSCEQNLNHDAMYWYRQDPGQGLRLIYYSQIVNDFQKGDIAEGYSVSREKKESFPLTVTSAQKNPTAFYLCASSIMTGTTEAFFGQGTRLTVV.

Only a few counts were recorded for this clonotype. V usage is TRBV10-2 and J usage is TRBJ2-5; D ambiguous. This CDR3 spans 14 amino acids. The germline V and J ends were trimmed by 3 bases and 4 bases, with 12 bases remaining between them. Germline CDR1 WSHSY, CDR2 SAAADI. Here the CDR3 reads CASSDPSARETQYF. CDR3 bases: TGCGCCAGCAGTGACCCCTCCGCGCGAGAGACCCAGTACTTC.

This clonotype was seen only a few times. The V and J genes are TRBV21-1 and TRBJ1-2; the table's D call TRBD1 went unverified against the DNA. TRBV21-1 corresponds to a pseudogene. This CDR3 spans 14 amino acids. The chain's CDR3 is CASSKGTGIYGYTF. As DNA, the CDR3 is TGTGCCAGCAGCAAAGGGACCGGGATATATGGCTACACCTTC.

V is TRBV20-1 and J is TRBJ2-5, with 8 bases fitting TRBD2. The CDR3 is made up of 13 amino acids. Trimming at V came to 6 bases and at J to 11 bases, leaving 14 bases not matched to a gene. Per germline, CDR1 DFQATT and CDR2 SNEGSKA (reference sequence). The CDR3 nucleotides read TGCAGTGCCCCTCTACTAGCGGCCAATGAGCAGTACTTC. It is translated as CSAPLLAANEQYF.

The V and J genes are TRBV6-6 and TRBJ1-1, with 10 bases lining up with TRBD1. V was pared by 7 bases and J by 10 bases, with 6 bases of the junction left unmatched. Germline CDR1 and CDR2: MNHNY and SVGAGI (reference sequence). The CDR3 is 12 amino acids. The CDR3 sequence is CASMRDRGPAFF. The CDR3 DNA is TGTGCCAGCATGCGGGACAGGGGACCAGCTTTCTTT.

This clonotype has a handful of counts. The chain recombines TRBV25-1 with TRBJ2-2, with 8 positions matching TRBD2. V was clipped by 5 bases and J by 1 base; unmatched bases: 3. This CDR3 region has 15 residues. Germline V gene sequence: CDR1 MGHDK, CDR2 SYGVNS. CDR3: CASSISGMNTGELFF. The CDR3 DNA reads as TGTGCCAGCAGTATTAGCGGGATGAACACCGGGGAGCTGTTTTTT.

This rearrangement joins TRBV2 to TRBJ2-1; D is possibly TRBD2 (5 bases). This CDR3 is built from 13 residues. Germline values: CDR1 SNHLY, CDR2 FYNNEI. The V gene lost 4 bases and the J gene lost 8 bases, with 12 bases spanning the gap. The CDR3 protein is CASSVLAVDEQFF. The CDR3 coding sequence is TGTGCCAGCAGTGTTCTAGCCGTCGATGAGCAGTTCTTC.

This rearrangement joins TRBV3-1 to TRBJ2-7; D is possibly TRBD2 (6 bases). The ends were cut back, 1 base at V and 3 bases at J, with 13 bases in the middle. CDR1 and CDR2 (germline): LGHDT, YNNKEL (reference sequence). CDR3 length: 15 residues. The chain's CDR3 is CASSQGAGSGYEQYF. The CDR3 DNA reads TGTGCCAGCAGCCAAGGGGCGGGGAGTGGCTACGAGCAGTACTTC.

A single count supports this clonotype. A much larger clone sits a single nucleotide away, making a read error possible. The chain's CDR3 is CASSEDGDYGYTF. The CDR3 region has the DNA TGTGCCAGCAGTGAGGACGGGGACTATGGCTACACCTTC. This chain links TRBV6-1 with TRBJ1-2; D gene unclear. The V and J ends lost 3 bases and 3 bases respectively, with 8 bases between them. This CDR3 has 13 residues. CDR1 is MNHNS and CDR2 is SASEGT in the germline V gene.

A remark on this clonotype: The germline gene is not matched at one end of the junction; a read error may be the cause. V is TRBV4-1 and J is TRBJ1-1, with D tentatively TRBD1 (5 bases). Germline V gene sequence: CDR1 MGHRA, CDR2 YSYEKL. This CDR3 is 11 amino acids long. The CDR3 loop reads CASTQGTETFF. The CDR3 DNA follows: TGCGCCAGCACCCAGGGCACTGAAACTTTCTTT.